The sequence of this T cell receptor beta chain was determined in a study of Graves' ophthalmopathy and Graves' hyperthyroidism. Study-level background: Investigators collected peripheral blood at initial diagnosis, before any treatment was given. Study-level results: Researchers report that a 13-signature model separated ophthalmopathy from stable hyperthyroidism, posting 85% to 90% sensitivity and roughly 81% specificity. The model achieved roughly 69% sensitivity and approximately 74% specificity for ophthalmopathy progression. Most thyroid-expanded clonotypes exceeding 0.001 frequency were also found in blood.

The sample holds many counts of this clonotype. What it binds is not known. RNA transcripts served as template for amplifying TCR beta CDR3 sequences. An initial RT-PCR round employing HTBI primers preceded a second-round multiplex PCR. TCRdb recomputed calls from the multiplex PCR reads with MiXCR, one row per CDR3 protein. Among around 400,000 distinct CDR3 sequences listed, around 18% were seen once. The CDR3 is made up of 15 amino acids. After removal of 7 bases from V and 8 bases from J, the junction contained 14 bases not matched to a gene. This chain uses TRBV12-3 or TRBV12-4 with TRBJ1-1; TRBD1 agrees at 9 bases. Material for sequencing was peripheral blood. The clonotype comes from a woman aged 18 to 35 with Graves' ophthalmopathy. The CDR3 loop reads CASTIQTGGNEEAFF. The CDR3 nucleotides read TGTGCCAGCACCATCCAAACAGGGGGCAACGAGGAAGCTTTCTTT.